The rows below give T cell receptor beta chains drawn from one sample of a study of PD-1 blockade in classical Hodgkin lymphoma. Assay: immunoSEQ multiplex PCR; the TCRdb copy retains only in-frame clones and omits some. This sample yields more than 140,000 clones, of which about 81% are seen a single time; roughly 10% belongs to the top ten. The material sequenced was peripheral blood mononuclear cells (PBMCs), taken before the second cycle of nivolumab. These receptors were taken from a human donor with classical Hodgkin lymphoma. CDR3s include the opening cysteine and the closing phenylalanine or tryptophan. A D gene is named only where the DNA matches it firmly. The size entry is marked missing in some rows and otherwise reads once, few, many or a size class.

-	TRBV2	TRBD1	TRBJ1-5	TGTGCCAGCAGTGGGGACAGGGTGGGCAATCAGCCCCAGCATTTT	CASSGDRVGNQPQHF
-	TRBV6-5	TRBD1	TRBJ2-5	TGTGCCGCAGCCCGGGACAGGGGGATCCAAGAGACCCAGTACTTC	CAAARDRGIQETQYF
-	TRBV23-1	-	TRBJ2-4	TGCGCGCCCCAGGGGATGATGGCCAAAAACATTCAGTACTTC	CAPQGMMAKNIQYF
-	TRBV12-5	-	TRBJ1-5	TGTGCTAGTGGGCTCTCGGGACCTTTAGGAGGTCAGCCCCAGCATTTT	CASGLSGPLGGQPQHF
-	TRBV27	TRBD1	TRBJ2-5	TGTGCCAGCAACCCGGGACAGGGGCGGGGAGAGACCCAGTACTTC	CASNPGQGRGETQYF
-	TRBV9	-	TRBJ2-5	TGTGCCAGCAGCGACAGGCCCAGCATCGGGACCCAGTACTTC	CASSDRPSIGTQYF
-	TRBV28	TRBD1	TRBJ1-5	TGTGCCAGCAGTACCCCGACAGGGTTTGATCAGCCCCAGCATTTT	CASSTPTGFDQPQHF
once	TRBV19	-	TRBJ2-7	TGTGCCAGTAGTATAGGTGTCTTTAGCTCCTACGAGCAGTACTTC	CASSIGVFSSYEQYF
-	TRBV15	TRBD2	TRBJ2-7	TGTGCCACCAGCAGAGCCACGTCCAGCGGGGACTACGAGCAGTACTTC	CATSRATSSGDYEQYF
-	TRBV7-2	TRBD1	TRBJ2-2	TGTGCCAGCAGCTTTCCGGGACAGACGTCCGGGGAGCTGTTTTTT	CASSFPGQTSGELFF
-	TRBV5-4	TRBD2	TRBJ2-3	TGTGCCAGCAGCTTGAGCGGGAGGGGAAGGGCAGATACGCAGTATTTT	CASSLSGRGRADTQYF
-	TRBV4-3	-	TRBJ2-5	TGCGCCAGCAGCCAAGAGGGGGGGCTCCCTATTAGGGAGACCCAGTACTTC	CASSQEGGLPIRETQYF
-	TRBV5-1	TRBD1	TRBJ2-5	TGCGCCAGCAGCCCACGGACAGGGATCTCTTTTGAGACCCAGTACTTC	CASSPRTGISFETQYF
-	TRBV19	TRBD1	TRBJ1-5	TGTGCCAGTAGTATGGGACAGGGGGGCCCCCTTAGCAATCAGCCCCAGCATTTT	CASSMGQGGPLSNQPQHF